This T cell receptor beta chain is drawn from a study of T-cell memory formation after mild COVID-19. Study-wide results and caveats: Contracting CD8+ clones were enriched in EMRA, CD4+ mainly in CM and EM. Whereas later expanders leaned CD4+, clones contracting day 15 to 85 showed a balanced CD4/CD8 makeup. Within pre-infection memory, some responding clones were found, suggesting cross-reactive memory joined.

CDR3 length equals 12 residues. CDR1 MNHNY and CDR2 SVGAGI come from the germline V gene (reference sequence). The V end was cut by 6 bases, the J end by 6 bases, with 12 bases between. Comment on this clonotype: Its specificity is unknown.

TCRdb passed the 5' RACE reads through MiXCR, listing each CDR3 protein once. This table holds hundreds of thousands of distinct CDR3 sequences, 15% to 20% found once. The sample comprised PBMCs or a T cell subset sorted from them (not recorded which). The clonotype comes from a man aged 18 to 29 who had mild COVID-19 (a few samples of this study predate the infection). Cell type and time point are not known. The chain recombines TRBV6-6 with TRBJ2-7; weak D call: TRBD2 (6 bases). In nucleotides, the CDR3 is TGTGCCAGCAGAAACGGGACTCCCGAGCAGTACTTC. As protein: CASRNGTPEQYF.